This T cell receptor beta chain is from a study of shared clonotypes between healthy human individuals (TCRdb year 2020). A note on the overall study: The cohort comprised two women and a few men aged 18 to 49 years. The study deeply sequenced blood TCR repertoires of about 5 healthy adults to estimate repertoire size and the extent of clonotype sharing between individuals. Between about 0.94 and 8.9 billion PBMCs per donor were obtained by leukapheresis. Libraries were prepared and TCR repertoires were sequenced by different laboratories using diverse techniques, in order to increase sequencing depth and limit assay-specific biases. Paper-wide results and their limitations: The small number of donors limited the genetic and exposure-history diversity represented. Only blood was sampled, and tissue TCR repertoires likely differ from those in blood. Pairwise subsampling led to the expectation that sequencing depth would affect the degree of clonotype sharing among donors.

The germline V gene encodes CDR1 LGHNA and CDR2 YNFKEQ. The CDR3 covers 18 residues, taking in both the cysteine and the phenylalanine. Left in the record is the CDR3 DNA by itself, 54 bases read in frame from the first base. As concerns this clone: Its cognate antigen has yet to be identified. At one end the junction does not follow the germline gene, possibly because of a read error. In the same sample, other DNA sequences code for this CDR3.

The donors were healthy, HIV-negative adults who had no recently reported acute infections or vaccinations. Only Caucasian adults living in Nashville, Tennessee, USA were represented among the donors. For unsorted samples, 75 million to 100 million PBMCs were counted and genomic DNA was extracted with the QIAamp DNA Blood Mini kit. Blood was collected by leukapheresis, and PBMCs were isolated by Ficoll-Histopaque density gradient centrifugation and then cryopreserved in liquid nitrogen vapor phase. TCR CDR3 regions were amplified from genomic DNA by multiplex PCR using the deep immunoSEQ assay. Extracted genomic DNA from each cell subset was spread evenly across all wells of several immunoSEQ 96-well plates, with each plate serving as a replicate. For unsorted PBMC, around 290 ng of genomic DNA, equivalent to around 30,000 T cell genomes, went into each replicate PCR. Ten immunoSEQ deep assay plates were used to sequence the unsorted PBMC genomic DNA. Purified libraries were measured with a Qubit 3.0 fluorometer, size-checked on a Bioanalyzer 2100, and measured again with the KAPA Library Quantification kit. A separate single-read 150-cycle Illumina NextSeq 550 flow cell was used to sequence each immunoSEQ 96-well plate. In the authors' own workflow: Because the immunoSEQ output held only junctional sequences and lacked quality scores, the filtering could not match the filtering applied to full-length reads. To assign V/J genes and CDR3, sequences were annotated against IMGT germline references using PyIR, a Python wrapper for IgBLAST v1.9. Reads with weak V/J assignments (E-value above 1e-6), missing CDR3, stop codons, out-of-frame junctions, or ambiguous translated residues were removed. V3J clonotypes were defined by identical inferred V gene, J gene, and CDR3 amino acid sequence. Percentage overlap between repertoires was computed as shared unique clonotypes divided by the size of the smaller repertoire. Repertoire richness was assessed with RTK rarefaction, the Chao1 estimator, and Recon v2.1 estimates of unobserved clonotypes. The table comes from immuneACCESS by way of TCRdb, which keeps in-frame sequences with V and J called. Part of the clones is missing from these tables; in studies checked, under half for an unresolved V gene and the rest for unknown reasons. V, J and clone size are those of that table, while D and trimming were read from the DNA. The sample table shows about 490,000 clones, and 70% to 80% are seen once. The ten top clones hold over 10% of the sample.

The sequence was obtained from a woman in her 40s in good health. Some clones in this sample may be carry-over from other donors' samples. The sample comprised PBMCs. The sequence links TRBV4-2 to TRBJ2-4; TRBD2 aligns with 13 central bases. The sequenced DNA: TGTGCCAGCAGCCCCTGGACTAGCGGGAGTTCAGCCAAGAACATCCAGTACTTC. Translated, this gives CASSPWTSGSSAKNIQYF.